The subject of this entry is one TCR beta chain. Its antigen is unknown. The data belong to a study of T cell responses to AZD1222 COVID-19 vaccine. Study-level findings and limits: Clonal diversity was possibly underestimated; the donors were predominantly white British and more often female. Reportedly, nearly half the spike-specific TCRs target unmutated variant regions. Only a handful of people who got AZD1222 tested seropositive at baseline.

CDR1 SGHRS and CDR2 YFSETQ come from the germline V gene. V was pared by 7 bases and J by 5 bases, with 18 bases between. The CDR3 sequence is 15 residues long. Using immunoSEQ multiplex PCR, the repertoire was profiled, and TCRdb retains in-frame clones only, with some absent. The sample shows about 140,000 clones, approximately 89% of them seen only once. The input for sequencing was peripheral blood, taken on day 0 of AZD1222 vaccination. This clonotype was sampled from an adult in good health. The gene calls are TRBV5-1 and TRBJ1-4; D possibly corresponds to TRBD1 (5 bases). The CDR3 sequence: CASGPQGSVNEKLFF. For the CDR3, the DNA is TGCGCCAGCGGGCCCCAGGGATCCGTCAATGAAAAACTGTTTTTT. The variable domain in full, with the rest retrieved from reference TRBV5-1 and TRBJ1-4, is KAGVTQTPRYLIKTRGQQVTLSCSPISGHRSVSWYQQTPGQGLQFLFEYFSETQRNKGNFPGRFSGRQFSNSRSEMNVSTLELGDSALYLCASGPQGSVNEKLFFGSGTQLSVL.